These T cell receptor beta chains were read from a single sample in a study of blood T cell repertoires in COVID-19. Measured with immunoSEQ multiplex PCR; TCRdb has only the in-frame clones, and not every one. The table has tens of thousands of clones, 86% seen once; the top ten hold 4.1%. Source material: peripheral blood. The receptor source for this set is a man aged 50 or older with acute or convalescent COVID-19. CDR3s include the opening cysteine and the closing phenylalanine or tryptophan. D genes are given only for firm matches. For some rows the clone size is stated as once, few or many, or as a class when expanded; others skip it.

j_gene,abundance,d_gene,v_gene,CDR3aa,CDR3nt
TRBJ1-2,-,-,TRBV5-4,CASSFTGQNYGYTF,TGTGCCAGCAGCTTTACAGGGCAGAACTATGGCTACACCTTC
TRBJ2-3,once,-,TRBV6-5,CASSSATGAGSYTQYF,TGTGCCAGCAGTTCGGCGACTGGGGCAGGGTCGTATACGCAGTATTTT
TRBJ1-6,-,TRBD1,TRBV10-3,CAISERVDRGSPLHF,TGTGCCATCAGTGAGCGAGTGGACAGGGGATCACCCCTCCACTTT
TRBJ2-7,-,TRBD1,TRBV14,CASSLGSGQGYEQYF,TGTGCCAGCAGCTTAGGGTCGGGACAGGGCTACGAGCAGTACTTC
TRBJ2-5,-,-,TRBV5-1,CASSLAVQIQETQYF,TGCGCCAGCAGCTTGGCCGTCCAGATCCAAGAGACCCAGTACTTC
TRBJ2-4,-,-,TRBV28,CASSPLTGNIQYF,TGTGCCAGCAGTCCCCTGACAGGAAACATTCAGTACTTC
TRBJ2-7,few,-,TRBV5-1,CASAQGAVPYEQYF,TGCGCCAGCGCCCAGGGCGCAGTCCCCTACGAGCAGTACTTC
TRBJ2-2,-,-,TRBV7-6,CASSLFAGTKNTGELFF,TGTGCCAGCAGCTTGTTTGCCGGGACAAAGAACACCGGGGAGCTGTTTTTT
TRBJ2-2,-,-,TRBV6-5,CASRVEASTGELFF,TGTGCCAGCAGAGTCGAGGCGAGCACCGGGGAGCTGTTTTTT
TRBJ2-1,-,TRBD2,TRBV24-1,CATSAVPFSGGADEQFF,TGTGCCACCAGTGCCGTCCCCTTTAGCGGGGGGGCGGATGAGCAGTTCTTC
TRBJ1-1,once,-,TRBV18,CASSPDSRTEAFF,TGTGCCAGCTCACCGGACAGTCGAACTGAAGCTTTCTTT
TRBJ2-1,-,TRBD2,TRBV20-1,CSASPSGGPEQFF,TGCAGTGCTAGTCCTAGCGGGGGTCCTGAGCAGTTCTTC
TRBJ1-5,few,-,TRBV5-3,CARSKAGYGNQPQHF,TGTGCCAGAAGCAAAGCAGGGTACGGCAATCAGCCCCAGCATTTT
TRBJ2-1,-,TRBD2,TRBV19,CASSSSGLAEGLSSYNEQFF,TGTGCCAGTAGTAGCTCCGGGCTAGCGGAAGGCTTAAGCTCCTACAATGAGCAGTTCTTC
TRBJ2-1,-,-,TRBV5-1,CASSPTSDEQFF,TGCGCCAGCAGCCCTACCTCGGATGAGCAGTTCTTC
TRBJ2-5,-,TRBD2,TRBV5-5,CASSLVLAGGLRETQYF,TGTGCCAGCAGCTTGGTGCTAGCGGGAGGGTTAAGGGAGACCCAGTACTTC
TRBJ2-1,-,-,TRBV11-3,CASSPTVSSYNEQFF,TGTGCCAGCAGCCCCACCGTGAGCTCCTACAATGAGCAGTTCTTC
TRBJ2-3,-,TRBD2,TRBV10-2,CASTLAGGTDTQYF,TGCGCCAGCACGCTAGCGGGAGGGACAGATACGCAGTATTTT
TRBJ1-4,once,-,TRBV10-3,CAISESPGEGNEKLFF,TGTGCCATCAGTGAGTCCCCAGGGGAAGGGAATGAAAAACTGTTTTTT
TRBJ1-2,-,-,TRBV18,CASSLPGRRDGGYTF,TGTGCCAGCTCACTACCTGGAAGGAGGGACGGAGGCTACACCTTC
TRBJ2-7,few,TRBD1,TRBV27,CASRRGTESSYEQYF,TGTGCCAGCAGGCGAGGGACAGAGAGCTCCTACGAGCAGTACTTC
TRBJ1-1,once,-,TRBV18,CASSPQDRFEAFF,TGTGCCAGCTCACCTCAAGACAGGTTTGAAGCTTTCTTT
TRBJ2-4,-,-,TRBV5-5,CASSLAPAGGIKNIQYF,TGTGCCAGCAGCTTGGCTCCGGCCGGGGGTATCAAAAACATTCAGTACTTC
TRBJ1-5,-,-,TRBV4-1,CASSHRGERGQPQHF,TGCGCCAGCAGCCATCGAGGGGAGCGGGGGCAGCCCCAGCATTTT
TRBJ2-2,-,TRBD2,TRBV15,CATSPKAGGTNTGELFF,TGTGCCACCAGCCCAAAAGCGGGAGGAACGAACACCGGGGAGCTGTTTTTT
TRBJ1-2,-,TRBD1,TRBV5-8,CASTNRQGILYGYTF,TGTGCCAGCACCAACCGACAGGGGATCCTCTATGGCTACACCTTC
TRBJ2-2,-,TRBD1,TRBV28,CASSPRKGAGSTGELFF,TGTGCCAGCAGTCCCCGAAAGGGGGCAGGGAGCACCGGGGAGCTGTTTTTT
TRBJ2-3,-,-,TRBV5-6,CASSFTGTDTQYF,TGTGCCAGCAGCTTCACAGGGACCGATACGCAGTATTTT
TRBJ1-6,-,-,TRBV25-1,CASSESEPALHF,TGTGCCAGCAGTGAATCGGAGCCGGCCCTCCACTTT
TRBJ1-6,-,-,TRBV18,CASSPGQNNSPLHF,TGTGCCAGCTCACCAGGACAGAATAATTCACCCCTCCACTTT
TRBJ2-5,-,-,TRBV5-6,CASTRRRAVWETQYF,TGTGCCAGCACCCGCCGGAGGGCCGTATGGGAGACCCAGTACTTC
TRBJ2-7,-,TRBD2,TRBV5-4,CASSPSGDRPVYEQYF,TGTGCCAGCAGCCCTAGCGGGGATCGCCCTGTGTACGAGCAGTACTTC
TRBJ2-5,few,-,TRBV28,CASSLLQGQTQYF,TGTGCCAGCAGTTTATTACAGGGACAGACCCAGTACTTC
TRBJ2-1,-,TRBD2,TRBV5-1,CASRGLAGDSYNEQFF,TGCGCCAGCAGGGGACTAGCGGGAGATTCCTACAATGAGCAGTTCTTC
TRBJ2-7,-,-,TRBV28,CASGGGALYEQYF,TGTGCCAGCGGCGGGGGCGCCCTATACGAGCAGTACTTC
TRBJ1-1,-,-,TRBV3-1/TRBV3-2,CASSQDQVAGDEAFF,TGTGCCAGCAGCCAAGATCAAGTTGCGGGGGATGAAGCTTTCTTT